The clone carrying this T cell receptor (beta chain) appeared many times. This specimen comes from a study of breast tumors, draining lymph nodes, adjacent tissues. Germline trimming cut 0 bases from V and 7 bases from J; bases unmatched to any gene: 10. The CDR3 is 16 amino acids. The V gene's germline CDR1 is SGDLS and CDR2 YYNGEE. Axillary draining lymph nodes of breast cancer patients supplied the node samples. One entry per CDR3 protein, called by TCRdb with MiXCR from the multiplex PCR reads. The profile covers about 200,000 distinct CDR3 sequences, with roughly 29% appearing a single time and 4% to 5.5% taken by the ten largest.

This chain joins TRBV9 and TRBJ2-3; TRBD2 aligns across 8 bases. The sample comprised axillary lymph node tissue. The clonotype comes from a female donor with breast cancer. Some clones in this sample may be carry-over from other donors' samples. CDR3 in amino acids: CASSVVAGGPVHTQYF. In DNA form, the CDR3 reads TGTGCCAGCAGCGTAGTGGCGGGAGGTCCCGTCCATACGCAGTATTTT.